Shown below are 26 T cell receptor beta chains from a single sample sequenced in a study of PD-1 blockade in classical Hodgkin lymphoma. This table comes from immunoSEQ multiplex PCR, and its TCRdb copy is limited to in-frame clones, with some not included. The table includes 34,000 or so clones, approximately 90% detected once. As to time point: cycle 4 day 1 (C4D1), after about 6 weeks of nivolumab. Every patient experienced relapse after autologous stem cell transplantation, and brentuximab vedotin exposure varied. Magnetic negative selection of thawed PBMCs was the method by which CD4+ T cells were purified. The sample was CD4+ T cells from blood, taken before the fourth cycle of nivolumab. The receptors come from a human donor with classical Hodgkin lymphoma.

The chain employs TRBV10-2 and TRBJ1-2, with 7 bases matching TRBD1. V trimming: 6 bases; J trimming: 4 bases; junction bases outside the gene matches: 11. The CDR3 is made up of 15 amino acids. Germline loops: CDR1 WSHSY, CDR2 SAAADI. The CDR3 is CASSSLLTGPYGYTF. CDR3 nucleotides: TGCGCCAGCAGCTCGCTCTTGACAGGGCCCTATGGCTACACCTTC.

The chain employs TRBV6-1 and TRBJ1-2, with TRBD1 matching over 7 bases. The CDR3 covers 13 residues. V shed 9 bases and J 5 bases; nucleotides not matched to a gene: 9. Looked up from germline, CDR1 is MNHNS and CDR2 is SASEGT. The CDR3 spells CASTISGGYGYTF. CDR3 coding DNA: TGTGCCAGTACGATATCAGGGGGATATGGCTACACCTTC.

The DNA of the CDR3 is TGCGCCAGCAGCTTGGGGGGTGTCCGGGCTAACTACGAGCAGTACTTC. Translating gives CASSLGGVRANYEQYF. V and J are TRBV5-1 and TRBJ2-7; D gene unclear. Germline lookup yields CDR1 SGHRS and CDR2 YFSETQ. This CDR3 is 16 amino acids long. V dropped 0 bases and J dropped 3 bases, with 16 bases sitting between them.

V usage is TRBV28 and J usage is TRBJ2-7, with 15 nucleotides matching TRBD2. Trimming removed 1 base from V and 2 bases from J; junction bases left unmatched: 9. Germline loops: CDR1 MDHEN, CDR2 SYDVKM. The length of the CDR3 is 19 residues. The CDR3 reads CASSLLAGLAGGGTYEQYF. The CDR3 nucleotides read TGTGCCAGCAGTTTATTAGCGGGACTAGCGGGAGGAGGTACCTACGAGCAGTACTTC.

The chain carries TRBV27 and TRBJ1-2; possible D gene TRBD1, 6 bases. Trimming left V 4 bases short and J 1 base short, with 7 bases between. The germline V gene has CDR1 MNHEY and CDR2 SMNVEV (reference sequence). This CDR3 is built from 13 residues. This CDR3 is CASSYRVNYGYTF. The CDR3 DNA follows: TGTGCCAGCAGTTACAGGGTTAACTATGGCTACACCTTC.

J is TRBJ2-4 and V is TRBV19; no reliable D call. V shed 1 base and J shed 5 bases, with 9 bases lying between them. This CDR3 contains 14 residues. The germline CDR1 and CDR2 sequences are LNHDA and SQIVND (reference sequence). The CDR3 DNA sequence: TGTGCCAGTAGTATAGCGAACAGACAAAACATTCAGTACTTC. Translated: CASSIANRQNIQYF.

This rearrangement joins TRBV4-1 to TRBJ1-1; 7 bases map to TRBD1. V lost 0 bases, J lost 0 bases, and 10 bases stayed unmatched. The germline CDR1 and CDR2 sequences are MGHRA and YSYEKL. The CDR3 loop spans 18 amino acids. The CDR3 loop reads CASSQDLRDSYLNTEAFF. The CDR3 DNA follows: TGCGCCAGCAGCCAAGACTTACGGGACAGTTACTTGAACACTGAAGCTTTCTTT.

This clone has just one count. The chain has TRBV27 and TRBJ2-5, with 11 nucleotides matching TRBD2. Germline V gene data show CDR1 as MNHEY and CDR2 as SMNVEV (reference sequence). The CDR3 has 17 amino acids. With 5 bases clipped from V and 2 bases from J, the junction kept 10 bases outside the gene matches. Written as DNA, the CDR3 is TGTGCCAGCAGTCCCCTCTCCGGACTAGCGGGTCAAGAGACCCAGTACTTC. It yields the protein CASSPLSGLAGQETQYF.

V and J are TRBV4-1 and TRBJ1-2; 7 bases fit TRBD1. Trimming removed 1 base from V and 5 bases from J; junction bases left unmatched: 16. CDR1 is MGHRA, CDR2 YSYEKL, per germline. CDR3 length: 18 residues. DNA for the CDR3: TGCGCCAGCAGCCAAGGAATGCCCTGGACAGGCGGTCAATATGGCTACACCTTC. Its protein is CASSQGMPWTGGQYGYTF.

The chain is built from TRBV27 and TRBJ2-2, with TRBD1 matching over 7 bases. CDR3 length equals 16 residues. Germline CDR1 MNHEY, CDR2 SMNVEV (reference sequence). V shed 4 bases, J shed 2 bases, and the junction held 7 bases outside the gene matches. The chain's CDR3 is CASSSPRQGNTGELFF. In nucleotides, the CDR3 is TGTGCCAGCAGTTCCCCCCGACAGGGTAACACCGGGGAGCTGTTTTTT.

This sequence joins TRBV5-4 and TRBJ2-7; D is unclear. This CDR3 contains 11 residues. The V gene's germline CDR1 is SGHNT and CDR2 YYREEE (reference sequence). The V end lost 6 bases, the J end lost 3 bases, and 7 bases lay between the germline ends. As DNA, the CDR3 is TGTGCCAGCAACAACTTCTACGAGCAGTACTTC. Protein sequence: CASNNFYEQYF. Full variable domain (rest looked up from reference TRBV5-4 and TRBJ2-7): ETGVTQSPTHLIKTRGQQVTLRCSSQSGHNTVSWYQQALGQGPQFIFQYYREEENGRGNFPPRFSGLQFPNYSSELNVNALELDDSALYLCASNNFYEQYFGPGTRLTVT.

This chain uses TRBV27 with TRBJ2-7; possibly TRBD1 or TRBD2 for D (6 bases each). CDR1 MNHEY and CDR2 SMNVEV come from the germline V gene (reference sequence). The CDR3 runs to 16 residues. V was clipped by 6 bases and J by 1 base, with 19 bases between them. DNA of the CDR3: TGTGCCAGCAGACCCACTCCCGGGGGCGCGTCCTACGAGCAGTACTTC. This encodes CASRPTPGGASYEQYF.

V is TRBV12-2 and J is TRBJ2-1; TRBD2, the table's D call, was not compared with the DNA. TRBV12-2 is classified as a pseudogene. This CDR3 spans 16 amino acids. The CDR3 bases are TGTGCAAGTCGCTTACCCCGACTAGCGGGAGAAGGTGAGCAGTTCTTC. Its protein product is CASRLPRLAGEGEQFF.

The CDR3 coding sequence is TGTGCCATCAGCCTTAACAGGGTGTCCTATGGCTACACCTTC. This encodes CAISLNRVSYGYTF. This sequence joins TRBV10-3 and TRBJ1-2; tentatively, D is TRBD1 (6 bases). The CDR3 consists of 14 residues. The V end lost 6 bases, the J end lost 4 bases, and 15 bases lay between the germline ends. CDR1 ENHRY and CDR2 SYGVKD come from the germline V gene.

The chain recombines TRBV28 with TRBJ2-7; possibly TRBD1 or TRBD2 for D (5 bases each). CDR1 and CDR2 from the germline V gene are MDHEN and SYDVKM. Trimming pared 7 bases from V and 5 bases from J, leaving 18 bases between. This CDR3 is 14 amino acids long. CDR3 coding DNA: TGTGCCAGCAAGTACGGGGACCGAGGGGACGAGCAGTACTTC. It translates to CASKYGDRGDEQYF.

The rearrangement uses TRBV5-1 and TRBJ1-5; a possible D gene is TRBD1 (5 bases). Germline loops: CDR1 SGHRS, CDR2 YFSETQ. Trimming shortened V by 0 bases and J by 5 bases, and 9 bases separated the two germline ends. This CDR3 is 14 amino acids long. The CDR3 DNA follows: TGCGCCAGCAGCTTGGGGGACGGTTATCAGCCCCAGCATTTT. Translated: CASSLGDGYQPQHF.

The sample holds one count of this clone. The gene calls are TRBV15 and TRBJ1-2, with D hard to call. Germline-derived CDR1 and CDR2 are LNHNV and YYDKDF (reference sequence). The CDR3 covers 13 residues. The ends were cut back, 0 bases at V and 2 bases at J, with 4 bases in the middle. The CDR3 sequence: CATSREGNYGYTF. The DNA of the CDR3 is TGTGCCACCAGCAGAGAAGGGAACTATGGCTACACCTTC. The variable domain in full, completed from reference TRBV15 and TRBJ1-2, reads DAMVIQNPRYQVTQFGKPVTLSCSQTLNHNVMYWYQQKSSQAPKLLFHYYDKDFNNEADTPDNFQSRRPNTSFCFLDIRSPGLGDTAMYLCATSREGNYGYTFGSGTRLTVV.

The rearrangement uses TRBV7-8 and TRBJ1-5; D ambiguous. V lost 1 base to trimming and J lost 0 bases, with 7 bases between them. CDR3 length: 15 residues. Germline-derived CDR1 and CDR2 are SGHVS and FQNEAQ. The CDR3 here is CASSLGADSNQPQHF. The CDR3 region has the DNA TGTGCCAGCAGCTTAGGGGCAGATAGCAATCAGCCCCAGCATTTT.

This clone was detected a few times. CDR3 sequence reads: CASSLGDYKGLVNTEAFF. The CDR3 nucleotides are TGCGCCAGCAGCTTGGGGGACTACAAGGGATTGGTAAACACTGAAGCTTTCTTT. V gene TRBV5-1 combines with J gene TRBJ1-1, with TRBD1 as a possible D gene (5 bases). The CDR3 loop spans 18 amino acids. V dropped 0 bases and J dropped 2 bases, with 20 bases sitting between them. Germline values: CDR1 SGHRS, CDR2 YFSETQ.

The V and J genes are TRBV30 and TRBJ2-1; 8 bases line up with TRBD2. Trimming removed 3 bases from V and 10 bases from J; junction bases left unmatched: 14. Looked up from germline, CDR1 is GTSNPN and CDR2 is SVGIG (reference sequence). The CDR3 is 15 amino acids. For the CDR3, the DNA is TGTGCCTGGAGGGGTCTGGCGGGAGGAGCTAGCGAGCAGTTCTTC. The encoded protein is CAWRGLAGGASEQFF.

This chain uses TRBV6-1 with TRBJ2-3, with D perhaps matching TRBD2 (5 bases). V lost 2 bases and J lost 2, with 17 bases in between. The germline CDR1 and CDR2 sequences are MNHNS and SASEGT. This CDR3 contains 17 residues. This chain's CDR3 is CASSEIGWGATTDTQYF. In DNA, the CDR3 is TGTGCCAGCAGTGAAATAGGGTGGGGAGCCACCACAGATACGCAGTATTTT.

V and J are TRBV27 and TRBJ2-3, with 9 nucleotides matching TRBD1. This CDR3 has 15 residues. CDR1 and CDR2 from the germline V gene are MNHEY and SMNVEV (reference sequence). J lost 5 bases, V lost 6 bases, and 9 bases had no gene match. In nucleotides, the CDR3 is TGTGCCAGCAGCCGGGGGACAGGGAAGTTAGATACGCAGTATTTT. Protein: CASSRGTGKLDTQYF.

The chain joins TRBV5-1 to TRBJ1-3, with TRBD1 matching over 7 bases. The junction had 10 bases not matched to a gene; V was cut back by 2 bases and J by 2 bases. Per germline, CDR1 SGHRS and CDR2 YFSETQ. The CDR3 is 17 amino acids. The CDR3 nucleotides read TGCGCCAGCAGCTTTTACGAGGGCACAGGGGCTGGAAACACCATATATTTT. Its translation: CASSFYEGTGAGNTIYF.

The J gene is TRBJ1-1, the V gene TRBV29-1; D may be TRBD1 (5 bases). With 8 bases removed from V and 0 bases from J, the gap between germline ends came to 19 bases. This CDR3 is 15 amino acids long. Germline lookup yields CDR1 SQVTM and CDR2 ANQGSEA. In nucleotides, the CDR3 is TGCAGCCCTAACCTAGGAGGGGATATGAACACTGAAGCTTTCTTT. Translating gives CSPNLGGDMNTEAFF.

This chain joins TRBV2 and TRBJ2-6; D is unclear. V lost 5 bases, J lost 1 base, and 9 bases lay in between. The CDR3 runs to 15 residues. Per the germline V gene, CDR1 is SNHLY and CDR2 is FYNNEI. The CDR3 region has the DNA TGTGCCAGCAGTTTGGCGTCTTCTGGGGCCAACGTCCTGACTTTC. Its protein product is CASSLASSGANVLTF.

The rearrangement joins TRBV30 to TRBJ2-3; 8 bases map to TRBD1. This CDR3 comprises 16 residues. Unmatched junction bases numbered 7, after V lost 0 bases and J lost 2 bases. Germline assignment: CDR1 GTSNPN and CDR2 SVGIG (reference sequence). The CDR3 bases are TGTGCCTGGAGTGTACAGGGGGGCAGGATCACAGATACGCAGTATTTT. Protein product: CAWSVQGGRITDTQYF.